This T cell receptor beta chain was captured in a study of blood T cell repertoires in COVID-19. CDR1 SGHRS and CDR2 YFSETQ come from the germline V gene. CDR3 length: 16 amino acids. V lost 4 bases, J lost 3 bases, and 7 bases stayed unmatched. In the study's own analysis: Nucleated cell counts were estimated from reference gene primer amplification. Assay: immunoSEQ multiplex PCR; the TCRdb copy retains only in-frame clones and omits some. Clonal size and the V and J genes are those of that table, whereas D and trimming came from the DNA. The sample has around 55,000 clones; about nine tenths are singletons.

The specimen sequenced was peripheral blood. The sequence was collected from a man in his sixties with active COVID-19. The chain employs TRBV5-1 and TRBJ1-5, with 10 bases aligning to TRBD1. The DNA for the CDR3 is TGCGCCAGCAGCCCTGGGACAGGGGAAGACAATCAGCCCCAGCATTTT. This gives the protein CASSPGTGEDNQPQHF.